Presented here are 9 T cell receptor beta chains from one specimen sequenced in a study of CD8+CD57+ T cells in acquired aplastic anemia. Genomic DNA served as template for TCR beta VDJ and CDR3 profiling. MiXCR, applied by TCRdb to the reads, yields one record per CDR3 protein. This table holds hundreds of thousands of distinct CDR3 sequences, 55% to 70% found once. Sequencing was performed on sorted CD4+, CD8+, or CD8+CD57+ T cells (not recorded which) from PBMCs. All receptors come from a human donor in good health, serving as a control.

This clonotype was picked up one time. The genes are TRBV6-5 and TRBJ2-7, with TRBD2 identical over 8 bases. The CDR3 totals 15 residues. With V trimmed by 11 bases and J by 6 bases, 18 bases remained unmatched. Germline V gene lookup returns CDR1 MNHEY and CDR2 SVGAGI. This CDR3 is CAAGVEAGGPGEQYF. The CDR3 DNA reads as TGTGCCGCGGGCGTAGAGGCGGGGGGCCCAGGCGAGCAGTACTTC.

V gene TRBV6-1 combines with J gene TRBJ1-1; 9 positions match TRBD1. The V segment lost 5 bases and the J segment 4 bases; nucleotides outside the gene matches: 11. Germline V lookup: CDR1 MNHNS, CDR2 SASEGT. The CDR3 runs to 16 residues. The CDR3 protein is CASSRGTGQGSTEAFF. In DNA form, the CDR3 reads TGTGCCAGCAGTAGGGGAACCGGACAGGGGAGCACTGAAGCTTTCTTT.

The chain uses TRBV5-1 and TRBJ2-1; 8 bases agree with TRBD2. The CDR3 runs to 15 residues. The germline V gene encodes CDR1 SGHRS and CDR2 YFSETQ. J lost 4 bases, V lost 1 base, and 4 bases had no gene match. The DNA of the CDR3 is TGCGCCAGCAGCTTGTCAGCGGGAGAGTACAATGAGCAGTTCTTC. Protein: CASSLSAGEYNEQFF.

The rearrangement links TRBV9 to TRBJ1-2; possibly TRBD1 for D (5 bases). V dropped 5 bases and J dropped 10 bases, with 18 bases sitting between them. This CDR3 contains 13 residues. Per the germline V gene, CDR1 is SGDLS and CDR2 is YYNGEE. This CDR3 reads CASSLPGTAIYTF. For the CDR3, the DNA is TGTGCCAGCAGTTTACCCGGGACTGCGATCTACACCTTC.

The V and J genes are TRBV20-1 and TRBJ2-1; possible D gene TRBD2, 7 bases. From germline, CDR1 is DFQATT and CDR2 SNEGSKA (reference sequence). The CDR3 covers 13 residues. V was trimmed by 6 bases and J by 8 bases, leaving 17 bases between them. CDR3 nucleotides: TGCAGTGCCACCCCGGGGGGCAATTATGAGCAGTTCTTC. Encoded protein: CSATPGGNYEQFF.

V usage is TRBV5-4 and J usage is TRBJ2-1, with D hard to call. Per the germline V gene, CDR1 is SGHNT and CDR2 is YYREEE (reference sequence). This CDR3 comprises 11 residues. V lost 4 bases, J lost 11 bases, and 10 bases lay in between. CDR3 sequence (DNA): TGTGCCAGCAGCCTGGCCCCGCAGCAGTTCTTC. Translation gives CASSLAPQQFF.

The chain links TRBV5-1 to TRBJ1-2; possible D gene TRBD1, 6 bases. Looked up from germline, CDR1 is SGHRS and CDR2 is YFSETQ. There are 16 residues in the CDR3. The V end was cut by 2 bases, the J end by 1 base, with 15 bases between. The CDR3 DNA reads as TGCGCCAGCAGCTTTGGGAGGGGCAGGGGTAACTATGGCTACACCTTC. As protein: CASSFGRGRGNYGYTF.

This clonotype was recorded only once. An end of the junction does not agree with germline; a read error may underlie this. The chain couples TRBV7-2 to TRBJ2-1; D unresolved. CDR3 size: 14 residues. Germline V gives CDR1 SGHTA, CDR2 FQGNSA. CDR3 in amino acids: CASSLGPGNTIYFF. The CDR3 region has the DNA TGTGCCAGCAGCTTAGGTCCTGGTAACACCATATATTTTTTC. Full variable domain (missing parts from reference TRBV7-2 and TRBJ2-1): GAGVSQSPSNKVTEKGKDVELRCDPISGHTALYWYRQSLGQGLEFLIYFQGNSAPDKSGLPSDRFSAERTGGSVSTLTIQRTQQEDSAVYLCASSLGPGNTIYFFGPGTRLTVL.

This clonotype was picked up one time. This chain connects TRBV7-9 to TRBJ2-7, with 7 bases lining up with TRBD1. Germline trimming cut 8 bases from V and 2 bases from J; bases unmatched to any gene: 9. Germline V gives CDR1 SEHNR, CDR2 FQNEAQ (reference sequence). This CDR3 region has 14 residues. The CDR3: CASCEGTVAYEQYF. For the CDR3, the DNA is TGTGCCAGCTGCGAAGGGACAGTAGCCTACGAGCAGTACTTC.